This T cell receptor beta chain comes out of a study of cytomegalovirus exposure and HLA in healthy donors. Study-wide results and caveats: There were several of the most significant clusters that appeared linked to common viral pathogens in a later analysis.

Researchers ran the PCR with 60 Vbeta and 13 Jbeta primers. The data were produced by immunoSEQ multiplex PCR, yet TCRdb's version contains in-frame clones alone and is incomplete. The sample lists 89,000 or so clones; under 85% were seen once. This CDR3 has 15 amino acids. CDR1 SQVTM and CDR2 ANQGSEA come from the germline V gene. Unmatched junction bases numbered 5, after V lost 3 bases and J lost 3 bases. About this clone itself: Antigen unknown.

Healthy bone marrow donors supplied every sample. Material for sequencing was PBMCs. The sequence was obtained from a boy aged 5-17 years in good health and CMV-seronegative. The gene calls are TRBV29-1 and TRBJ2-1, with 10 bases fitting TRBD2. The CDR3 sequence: CSVDERGGDYNEQFF. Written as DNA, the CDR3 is TGCAGCGTTGATGAGCGGGGGGGAGACTACAATGAGCAGTTCTTC.